This T cell receptor beta chain is from a study of blood T cell repertoires in COVID-19. On the study more broadly: Acute-phase and convalescent COVID-19 samples originated in the United States, Italy and Spain. T cells, B-cell-depleted T cells, or PBMCs provided the cDNA or gDNA that served as material.

The germline gives CDR1 LGHNA, CDR2 YSLEER. J gave up 6 bases and V 0 bases, and 9 bases lay outside the gene matches. This CDR3 comprises 17 residues. As processed by the authors: How many nucleated cells were present was estimated from reference gene primer amplification. Data came from immunoSEQ multiplex PCR; TCRdb stores just in-frame clones and leaves some out. The DNA was the basis for D and trimming; V, J and clone size are from that table. The sample holds around 250,000 clones, approximately 86% seen once. The gene calls are TRBV4-3 and TRBJ2-1, with TRBD2 identical over 9 bases. Sample: peripheral blood. The sequence was obtained from a woman in her late teens or twenties with acute or convalescent COVID-19. As DNA, the CDR3 is TGCGCCAGCAGCCAAGATCTGGGGCGGGAGGGCCGCAATGAGCAGTTCTTC. Translation: CASSQDLGREGRNEQFF.